The sequence of this TCR beta chain was determined in a study of T cell repertoires in cytomegalovirus infection. Study-wide points: Cumulative frequency of public TCR beta families picked out carriers of CMV plus the relevant HLA. Predominance within the ex vivo response was attributable to HLA-C-restricted CMV-specific TCR beta clonotypes.

Concerning this clonotype: What it binds is not known.

MiXCR was run by TCRdb on the reads, yielding one entry per CDR3 protein. The sample has some 940,000 distinct CDR3 sequences, 31% seen once. CDR3 size: 17 residues. Germline V CDR1 and CDR2: MGHRA, YSYEKL. V trimming: 5 bases; J trimming: 1 base; junction bases outside the gene matches: 9. This receptor was taken from a human donor in good health (CMV status not recorded). Some clones in this sample may be carry-over from other donors' samples. This chain connects TRBV4-1 to TRBJ1-5, with 9 bases matching TRBD1. The specimen was cultured CD8+ T cells from PBMCs, collected from culture after CMV antigen stimulation. The DNA of the CDR3 is TGCGCCAGCAGCACAGATGGGACAGGGCGAAGCAATCAGCCCCAGCATTTT. This sequence encodes CASSTDGTGRSNQPQHF.